Reported below is one TCR beta chain. This entry belongs to a study of cytomegalovirus exposure and HLA in healthy donors. The CDR3 sequence is 15 residues long. V shed 3 bases and J 4 bases; nucleotides not matched to a gene: 9. Germline V gene sequence: CDR1 MGHRA, CDR2 YSYEKL. The method was immunoSEQ multiplex PCR; TCRdb's version includes in-frame clones alone and lacks a portion of them. This table has 90,000 to 150,000 clones, 88% appearing once. The TCR was taken from a woman aged 18 to 35 in good health and CMV-seropositive. The rearrangement uses TRBV4-1 and TRBJ2-7, with 7 bases fitting TRBD1. Sequences were obtained from PBMCs. Here the CDR3 reads CASSQPGDSHYEQYF. The CDR3 nucleotides are TGCGCCAGCAGCCAGCCCGGGGACAGTCATTACGAGCAGTACTTC.